Shown below are 2 T cell receptor beta chains from a single sample sequenced in a study of cytomegalovirus exposure and HLA in healthy donors. Using immunoSEQ multiplex PCR, the repertoire was profiled, and TCRdb retains in-frame clones only, with some absent. The sample lists around 60,000 clones, approximately 95% seen once, with 5.8% in the top ten. Input material: PBMCs. The receptors were sampled from a woman under 30 in good health and CMV-seropositive.

In its sample, this clone was seen once. CDR3 bases: TGTGCCAGTAGTACGGTAGGCGGGACCATGCATCAGCCCCAGCATTTT. This gives the protein CASSTVGGTMHQPQHF. The V call is TRBV19, the J call TRBJ1-5; D is possibly TRBD1 (5 bases). This CDR3 comprises 16 residues. Germline lookup yields CDR1 LNHDA and CDR2 SQIVND (reference sequence). V lost 4 bases, J lost 5 bases, and 18 bases lay in between.

The chain has TRBV27 and TRBJ2-1; 9 bases line up with TRBD2. V lost 3 bases, J lost 7 bases, and 7 bases stayed unmatched. This CDR3 region has 15 residues. Germline V gene sequence: CDR1 MNHEY, CDR2 SMNVEV (reference sequence). The CDR3 loop reads CASSFWLAGNNEQFF. The CDR3 bases are TGTGCCAGCAGTTTCTGGCTAGCGGGAAATAATGAGCAGTTCTTC.